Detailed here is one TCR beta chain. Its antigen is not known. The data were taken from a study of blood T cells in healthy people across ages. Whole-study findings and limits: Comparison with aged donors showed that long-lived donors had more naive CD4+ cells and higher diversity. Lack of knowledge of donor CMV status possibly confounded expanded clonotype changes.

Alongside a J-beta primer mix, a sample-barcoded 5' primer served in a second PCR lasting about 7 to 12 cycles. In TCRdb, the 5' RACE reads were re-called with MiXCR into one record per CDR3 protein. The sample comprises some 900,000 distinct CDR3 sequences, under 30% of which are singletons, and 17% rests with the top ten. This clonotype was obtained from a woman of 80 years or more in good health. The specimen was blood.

Here the CDR3 reads CASSQGGGFGNEQFF. In DNA, the CDR3 is TGTGCCAGCTCCCAGGGAGGGGGATTCGGCAATGAGCAGTTCTTC. V is TRBV18 and J is TRBJ2-1, with D tentatively TRBD2 (7 bases). Trimming left V 6 bases short and J 6 bases short, with 18 bases between. The CDR3 spans 15 residues. CDR1 and CDR2 from the germline V gene are KGHSH and LQKENI.